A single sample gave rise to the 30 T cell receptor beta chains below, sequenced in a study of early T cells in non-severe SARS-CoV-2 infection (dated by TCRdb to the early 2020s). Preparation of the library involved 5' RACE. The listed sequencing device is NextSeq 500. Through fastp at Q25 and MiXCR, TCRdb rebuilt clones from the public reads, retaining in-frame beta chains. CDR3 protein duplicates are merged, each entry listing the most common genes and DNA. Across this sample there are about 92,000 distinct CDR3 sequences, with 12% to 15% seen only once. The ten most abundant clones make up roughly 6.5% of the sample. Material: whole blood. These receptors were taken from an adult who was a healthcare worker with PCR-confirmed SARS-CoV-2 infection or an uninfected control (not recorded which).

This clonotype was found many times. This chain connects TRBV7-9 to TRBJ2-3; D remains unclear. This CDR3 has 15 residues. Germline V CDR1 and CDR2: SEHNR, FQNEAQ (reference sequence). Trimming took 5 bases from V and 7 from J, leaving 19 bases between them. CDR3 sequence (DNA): TGTGCCAGCAGCCCTCGGTCAAGTTTCTATTATACGCAGTATTTT. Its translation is CASSPRSSFYYTQYF.

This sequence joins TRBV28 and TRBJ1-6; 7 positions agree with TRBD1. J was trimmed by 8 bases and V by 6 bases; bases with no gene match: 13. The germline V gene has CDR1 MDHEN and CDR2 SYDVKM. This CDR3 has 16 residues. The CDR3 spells CASSPPKQGLYSPLHF. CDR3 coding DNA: TGTGCCAGCAGCCCTCCCAAACAGGGGTTGTATTCACCCCTCCACTTT.

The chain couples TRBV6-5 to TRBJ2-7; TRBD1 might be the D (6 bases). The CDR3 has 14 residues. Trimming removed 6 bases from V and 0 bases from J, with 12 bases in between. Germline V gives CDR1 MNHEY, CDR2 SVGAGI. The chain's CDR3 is CASSARQDSYEQYF. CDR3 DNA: TGTGCCAGCAGCGCCCGACAGGACTCCTACGAGCAGTACTTC.

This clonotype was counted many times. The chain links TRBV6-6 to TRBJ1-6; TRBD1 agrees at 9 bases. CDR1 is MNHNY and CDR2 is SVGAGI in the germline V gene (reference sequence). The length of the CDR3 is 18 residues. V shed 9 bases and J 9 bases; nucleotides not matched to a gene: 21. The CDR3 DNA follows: TGTGCCAGGATACAACAAGGAAGAGGGGGGACAGGGATTTCACCCCTCCACTTT. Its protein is CARIQQGRGGTGISPLHF.

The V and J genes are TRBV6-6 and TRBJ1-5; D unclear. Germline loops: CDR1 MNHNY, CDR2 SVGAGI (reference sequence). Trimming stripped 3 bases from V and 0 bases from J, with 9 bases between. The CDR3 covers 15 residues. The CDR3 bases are TGTGCCAGCAGTTATGTACCCAATAGCAATCAGCCCCAGCATTTT. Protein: CASSYVPNSNQPQHF.

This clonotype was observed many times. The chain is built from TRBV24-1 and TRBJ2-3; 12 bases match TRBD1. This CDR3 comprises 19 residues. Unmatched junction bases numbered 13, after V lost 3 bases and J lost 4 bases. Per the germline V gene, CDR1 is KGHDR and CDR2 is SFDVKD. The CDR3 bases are TGTGCCACCAGTGATCCAACTCGGAAGGGACAGGGGGCTTCAGATACGCAGTATTTT. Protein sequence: CATSDPTRKGQGASDTQYF.

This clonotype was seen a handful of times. The CDR3 DNA reads as TGTGCCAGCAGCTCGACTAGCGGGGGATCCTACAATGAGCAGTTCTTC. This translates into CASSSTSGGSYNEQFF. The chain couples TRBV7-6 to TRBJ2-1; 12 positions match TRBD2. CDR1 and CDR2 (germline): SGHVS, FNYEAQ. The V segment lost 4 bases and the J segment 1 base; nucleotides outside the gene matches: 2. This CDR3 has 16 residues.

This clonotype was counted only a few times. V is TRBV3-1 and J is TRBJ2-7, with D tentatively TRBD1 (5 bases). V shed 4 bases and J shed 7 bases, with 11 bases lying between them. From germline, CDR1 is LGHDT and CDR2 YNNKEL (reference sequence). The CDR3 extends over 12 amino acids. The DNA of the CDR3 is TGTGCCAGCAGCCGTCAGGGTTTAGAGCAGTACTTC. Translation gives CASSRQGLEQYF.

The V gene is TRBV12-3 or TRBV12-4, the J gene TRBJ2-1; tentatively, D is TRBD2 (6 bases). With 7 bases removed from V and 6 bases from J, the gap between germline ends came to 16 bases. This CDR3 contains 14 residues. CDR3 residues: CASIPSGGINEQFF. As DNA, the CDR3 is TGTGCCAGCATCCCGTCCGGGGGAATCAATGAGCAGTTCTTC.

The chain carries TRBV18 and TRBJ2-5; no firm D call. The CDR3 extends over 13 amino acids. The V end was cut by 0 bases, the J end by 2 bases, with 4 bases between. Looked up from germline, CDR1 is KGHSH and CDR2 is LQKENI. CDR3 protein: CASSPPGQETQYF. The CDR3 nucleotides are TGTGCCAGCTCACCACCGGGTCAAGAGACCCAGTACTTC.

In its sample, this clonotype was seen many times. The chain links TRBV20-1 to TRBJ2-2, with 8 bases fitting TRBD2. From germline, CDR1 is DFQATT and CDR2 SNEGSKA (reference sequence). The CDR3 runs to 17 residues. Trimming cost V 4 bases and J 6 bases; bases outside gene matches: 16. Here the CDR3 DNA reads TGCAGTGCTACGGATGCCGGGGGGGCCGACTTTCCCGGGGAGCTGTTTTTT. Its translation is CSATDAGGADFPGELFF.

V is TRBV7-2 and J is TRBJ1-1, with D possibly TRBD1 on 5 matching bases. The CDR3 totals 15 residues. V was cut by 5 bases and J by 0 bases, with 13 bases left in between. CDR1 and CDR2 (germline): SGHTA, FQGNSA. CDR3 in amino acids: CASSPGLIMNTEAFF. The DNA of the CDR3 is TGTGCCAGCAGCCCGGGACTGATAATGAACACTGAAGCTTTCTTT.

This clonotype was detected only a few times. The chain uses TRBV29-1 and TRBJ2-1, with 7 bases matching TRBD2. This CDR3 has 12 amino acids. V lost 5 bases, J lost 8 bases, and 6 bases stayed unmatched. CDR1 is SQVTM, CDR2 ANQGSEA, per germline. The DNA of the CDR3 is TGCAGCGTTCAACGGGGGGACTATGAGCAGTTCTTC. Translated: CSVQRGDYEQFF.

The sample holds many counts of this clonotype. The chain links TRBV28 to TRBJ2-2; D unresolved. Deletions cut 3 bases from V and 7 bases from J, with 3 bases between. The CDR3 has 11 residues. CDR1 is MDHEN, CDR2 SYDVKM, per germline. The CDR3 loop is CASSFYGELFF. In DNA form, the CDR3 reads TGTGCCAGCAGTTTTTACGGGGAGCTGTTTTTT.

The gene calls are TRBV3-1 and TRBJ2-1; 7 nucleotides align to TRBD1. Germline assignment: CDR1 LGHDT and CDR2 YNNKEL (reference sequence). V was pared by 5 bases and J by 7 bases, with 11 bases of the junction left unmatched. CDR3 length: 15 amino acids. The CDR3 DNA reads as TGTGCCAGCAGCGGCCGGGACAGCCCAAAAAATGAGCAGTTCTTC. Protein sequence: CASSGRDSPKNEQFF.

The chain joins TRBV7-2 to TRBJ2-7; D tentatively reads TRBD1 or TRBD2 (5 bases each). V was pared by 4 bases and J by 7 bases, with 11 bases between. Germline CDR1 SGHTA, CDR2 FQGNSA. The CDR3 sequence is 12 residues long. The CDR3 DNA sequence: TGTGCCAGCAGCTGGGGGACGGGGGAGCAGTACTTC. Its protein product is CASSWGTGEQYF.

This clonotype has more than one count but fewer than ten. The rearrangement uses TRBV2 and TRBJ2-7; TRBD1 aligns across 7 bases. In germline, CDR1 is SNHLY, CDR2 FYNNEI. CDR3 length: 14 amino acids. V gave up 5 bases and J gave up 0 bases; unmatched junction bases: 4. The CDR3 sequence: CASSRQGYSYEQYF. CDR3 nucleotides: TGTGCCAGCAGTCGACAGGGCTACTCCTACGAGCAGTACTTC.

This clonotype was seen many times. CDR3 nucleotides: TGTGCCATCAGAGACAGAACGGGGAATTCACCCCTCCACTTT. Protein sequence: CAIRDRTGNSPLHF. The J gene is TRBJ1-6, the V gene TRBV10-3; tentatively, D is TRBD1 (5 bases). V was clipped by 6 bases and J by 7 bases, with 13 bases between them. Germline-derived CDR1 and CDR2 are ENHRY and SYGVKD. This CDR3 has 14 residues.

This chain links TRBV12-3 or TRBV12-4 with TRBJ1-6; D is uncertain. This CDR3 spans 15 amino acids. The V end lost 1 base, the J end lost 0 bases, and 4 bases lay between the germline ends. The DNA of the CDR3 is TGTGCCAGCAGTTTAGACAGCTCCTATAATTCACCCCTCCACTTT. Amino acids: CASSLDSSYNSPLHF.

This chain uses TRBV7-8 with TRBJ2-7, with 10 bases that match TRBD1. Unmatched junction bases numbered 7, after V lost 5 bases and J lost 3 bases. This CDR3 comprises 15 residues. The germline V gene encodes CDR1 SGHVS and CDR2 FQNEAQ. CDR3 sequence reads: CASSPGTGVIYEQYF. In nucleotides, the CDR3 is TGTGCCAGCAGCCCAGGGACAGGGGTTATCTACGAGCAGTACTTC.

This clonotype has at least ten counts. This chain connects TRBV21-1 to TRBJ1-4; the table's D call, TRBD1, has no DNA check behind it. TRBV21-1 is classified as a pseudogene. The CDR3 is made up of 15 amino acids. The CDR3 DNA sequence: TGTGCCAGCAGCAAAACCGGGACAGGGTATGAAAAACTGTTTTTT. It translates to CASSKTGTGYEKLFF.

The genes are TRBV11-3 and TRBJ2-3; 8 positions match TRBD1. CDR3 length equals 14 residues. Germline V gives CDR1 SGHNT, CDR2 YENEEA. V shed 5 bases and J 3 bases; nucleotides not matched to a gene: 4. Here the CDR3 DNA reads TGTGCCAGCAGCCAAGGACAGGGTACAGATACGCAGTATTTT. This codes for CASSQGQGTDTQYF.

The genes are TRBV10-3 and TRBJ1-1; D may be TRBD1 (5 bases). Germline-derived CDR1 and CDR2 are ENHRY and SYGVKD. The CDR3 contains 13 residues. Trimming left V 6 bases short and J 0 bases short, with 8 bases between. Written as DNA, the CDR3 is TGTGCCATCAGGTGGGGGTTGAACACTGAAGCTTTCTTT. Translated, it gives CAIRWGLNTEAFF.

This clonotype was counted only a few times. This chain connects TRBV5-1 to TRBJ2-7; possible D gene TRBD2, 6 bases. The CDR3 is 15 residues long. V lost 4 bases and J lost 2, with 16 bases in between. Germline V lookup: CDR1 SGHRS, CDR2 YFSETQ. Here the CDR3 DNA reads TGCGCCAGCAGCCCCGCGGGGTTGTTGACCTACGAGCAGTACTTC. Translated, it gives CASSPAGLLTYEQYF.

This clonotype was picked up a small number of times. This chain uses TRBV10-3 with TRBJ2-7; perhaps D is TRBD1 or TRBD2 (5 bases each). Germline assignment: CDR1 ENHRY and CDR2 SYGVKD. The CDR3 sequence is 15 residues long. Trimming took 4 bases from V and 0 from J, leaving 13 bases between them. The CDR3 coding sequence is TGTGCCATCAGTGGGGACCCCAGGAGCTCCTACGAGCAGTACTTC. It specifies CAISGDPRSSYEQYF.

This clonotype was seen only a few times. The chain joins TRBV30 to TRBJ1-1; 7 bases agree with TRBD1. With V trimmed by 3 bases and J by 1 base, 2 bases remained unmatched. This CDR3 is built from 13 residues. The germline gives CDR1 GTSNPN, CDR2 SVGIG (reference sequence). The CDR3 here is CAWRGQQNTEAFF. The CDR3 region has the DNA TGTGCCTGGAGGGGACAGCAGAACACTGAAGCTTTCTTT.

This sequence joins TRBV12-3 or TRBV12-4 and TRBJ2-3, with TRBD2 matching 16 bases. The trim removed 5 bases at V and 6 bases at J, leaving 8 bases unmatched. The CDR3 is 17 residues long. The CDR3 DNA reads TGTGCCAGCAGTCATGGGACTAGCGGGGGGGCCAGTGATACGCAGTATTTT. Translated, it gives CASSHGTSGGASDTQYF.

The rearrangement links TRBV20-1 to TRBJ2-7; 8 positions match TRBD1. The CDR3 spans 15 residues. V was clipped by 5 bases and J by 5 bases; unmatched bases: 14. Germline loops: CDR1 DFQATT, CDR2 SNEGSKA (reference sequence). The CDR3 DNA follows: TGCAGTGCTCGGGATCGGAGGACAGGGCGGCACGAGCAGTACTTC. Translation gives CSARDRRTGRHEQYF.

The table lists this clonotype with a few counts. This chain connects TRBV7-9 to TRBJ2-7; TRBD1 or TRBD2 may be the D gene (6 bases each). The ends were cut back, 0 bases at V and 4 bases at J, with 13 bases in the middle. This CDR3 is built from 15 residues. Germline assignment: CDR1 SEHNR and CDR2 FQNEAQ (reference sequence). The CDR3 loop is CASSLASGARYEQYF. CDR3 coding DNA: TGTGCCAGCAGCTTAGCGTCGGGGGCTAGGTACGAGCAGTACTTC.

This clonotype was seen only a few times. CDR3 coding DNA: TGTGCCAGCAGTGTGCTTAATGAGCAGTTCTTC. Translating gives CASSVLNEQFF. The rearrangement links TRBV12-3 or TRBV12-4 to TRBJ2-1; D not resolved. The CDR3 is made up of 11 amino acids. Trimming took off 5 bases at V and 7 bases at J, with 6 bases between the two ends.